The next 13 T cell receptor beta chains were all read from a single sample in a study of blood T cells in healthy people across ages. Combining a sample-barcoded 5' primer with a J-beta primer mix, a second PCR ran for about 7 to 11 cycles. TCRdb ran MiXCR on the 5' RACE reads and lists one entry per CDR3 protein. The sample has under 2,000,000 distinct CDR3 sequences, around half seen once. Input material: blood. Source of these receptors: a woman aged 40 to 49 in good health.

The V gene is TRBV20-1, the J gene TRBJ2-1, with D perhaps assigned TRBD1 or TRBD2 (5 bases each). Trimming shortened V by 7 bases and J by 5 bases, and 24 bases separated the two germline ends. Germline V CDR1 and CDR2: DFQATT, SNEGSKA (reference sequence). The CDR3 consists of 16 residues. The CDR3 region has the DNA TGCAGTGTCACACTGGGGGAAGGATCCCCCAACAATGAGCAGTTCTTC. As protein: CSVTLGEGSPNNEQFF.

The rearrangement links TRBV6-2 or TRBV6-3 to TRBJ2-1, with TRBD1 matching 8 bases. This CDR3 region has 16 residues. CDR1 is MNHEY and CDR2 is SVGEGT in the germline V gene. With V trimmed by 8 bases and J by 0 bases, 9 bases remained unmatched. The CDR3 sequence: CASRPGGMSSYNEQFF. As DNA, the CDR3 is TGTGCCAGCCGACCAGGGGGCATGAGCTCCTACAATGAGCAGTTCTTC.

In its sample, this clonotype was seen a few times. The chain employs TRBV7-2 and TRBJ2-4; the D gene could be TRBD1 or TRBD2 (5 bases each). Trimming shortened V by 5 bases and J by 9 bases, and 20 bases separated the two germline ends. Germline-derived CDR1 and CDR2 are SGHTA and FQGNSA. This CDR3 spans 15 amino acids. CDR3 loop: CASSPLIVGGGIQYF. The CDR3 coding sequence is TGTGCCAGCAGCCCTCTCATTGTGGGTGGGGGCATTCAGTACTTC.

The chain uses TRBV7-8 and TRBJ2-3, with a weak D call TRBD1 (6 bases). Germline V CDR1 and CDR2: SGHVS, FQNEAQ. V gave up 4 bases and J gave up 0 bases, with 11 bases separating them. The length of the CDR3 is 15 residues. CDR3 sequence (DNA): TGTGCCAGCAGCTCTGGACAGAGAAGCACAGATACGCAGTATTTT. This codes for CASSSGQRSTDTQYF.

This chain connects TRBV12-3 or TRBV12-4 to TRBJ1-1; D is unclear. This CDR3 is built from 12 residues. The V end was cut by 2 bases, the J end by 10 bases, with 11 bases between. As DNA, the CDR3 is TGTGCCAGCAGTTTATGGTCGAAAGGAGCTTTCTTT. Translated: CASSLWSKGAFF.

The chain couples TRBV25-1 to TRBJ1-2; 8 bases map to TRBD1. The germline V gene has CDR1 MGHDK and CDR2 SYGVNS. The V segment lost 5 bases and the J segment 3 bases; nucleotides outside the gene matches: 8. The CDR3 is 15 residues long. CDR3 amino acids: CASSPPGQGHYGYTF. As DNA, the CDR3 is TGTGCCAGCAGTCCCCCCGGACAGGGACACTATGGCTACACCTTC.

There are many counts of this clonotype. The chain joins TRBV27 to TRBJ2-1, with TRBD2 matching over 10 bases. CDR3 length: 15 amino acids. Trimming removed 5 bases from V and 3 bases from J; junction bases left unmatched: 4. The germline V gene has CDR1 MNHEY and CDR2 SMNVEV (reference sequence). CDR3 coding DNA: TGTGCCAGCAGTCGCTTAGCGGGGGGCTACAATGAGCAGTTCTTC. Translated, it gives CASSRLAGGYNEQFF.

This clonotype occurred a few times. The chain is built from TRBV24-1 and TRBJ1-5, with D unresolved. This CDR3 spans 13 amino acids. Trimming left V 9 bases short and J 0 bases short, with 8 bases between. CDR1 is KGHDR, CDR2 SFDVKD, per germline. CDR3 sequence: CATREDSNQPQHF. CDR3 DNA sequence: TGTGCCACCCGAGAAGATAGCAATCAGCCCCAGCATTTT.

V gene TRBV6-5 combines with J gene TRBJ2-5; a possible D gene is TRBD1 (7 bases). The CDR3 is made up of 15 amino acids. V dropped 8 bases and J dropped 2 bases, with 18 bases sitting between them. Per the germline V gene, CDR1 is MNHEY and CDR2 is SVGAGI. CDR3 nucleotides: TGTGCCAGCGGCCAGGGGGGTTCCATTCAAGAGACCCAGTACTTC. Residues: CASGQGGSIQETQYF.

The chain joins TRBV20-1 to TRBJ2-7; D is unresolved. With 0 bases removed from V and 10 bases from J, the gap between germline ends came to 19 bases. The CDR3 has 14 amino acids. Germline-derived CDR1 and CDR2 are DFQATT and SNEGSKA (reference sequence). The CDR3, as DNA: TGCAGTGCTAGAGAATCAGAACCTCCTTGTACCCAGTACTTC. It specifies CSARESEPPCTQYF.

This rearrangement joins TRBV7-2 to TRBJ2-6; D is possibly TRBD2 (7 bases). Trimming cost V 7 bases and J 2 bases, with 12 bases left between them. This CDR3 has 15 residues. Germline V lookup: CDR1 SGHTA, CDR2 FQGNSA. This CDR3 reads CASTRGATGANVLTF. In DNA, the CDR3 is TGTGCCAGCACCCGGGGGGCAACTGGGGCCAACGTCCTGACTTTC.

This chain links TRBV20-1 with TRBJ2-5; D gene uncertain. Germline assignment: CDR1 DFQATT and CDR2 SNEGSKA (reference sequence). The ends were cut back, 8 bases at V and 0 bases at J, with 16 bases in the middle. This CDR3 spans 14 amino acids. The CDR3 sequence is CSSPGGWYQETQYF. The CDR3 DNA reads TGCAGTTCTCCGGGCGGTTGGTACCAAGAGACCCAGTACTTC.

CDR3 nucleotides: TGTGCTAGTGGTCCGGAGGTGCTAGCGGGGTCCCTTAATGAGCAGTTCTTC. This gives the protein CASGPEVLAGSLNEQFF. The chain employs TRBV12-5 and TRBJ2-1; 9 bases align to TRBD2. Per germline, CDR1 LGHNT and CDR2 FRNRAP. Losses at the gene ends were 5 bases for V and 7 bases for J; bases not matched to a gene: 15. CDR3 length equals 17 residues.